The clone carrying this TCR beta chain was observed many times. Its antigen remains unidentified. As for the cDNA, it was generated by 5'RACE with 10-nucleotide random UMIs. TCRdb reprocessed the 5' RACE reads with MiXCR, giving one entry per CDR3 protein. The sample includes 50,000 or so distinct CDR3 sequences, around 4% of them seen just once. This sample is part of a study of neurological immune-mediated disorders. Study observations and caveats: Private repertoires in all groups were suggested by the absence of shared CDR3 amino acid sequences among expanded clones across subjects.

The sample taken for sequencing was PBMCs. The receptor's source is a man aged 60-69 years with multiple sclerosis.

The CDR3 spells CASSLNGRNTEAFF. CDR3 coding DNA: TGTGCCAGCAGCTTGAATGGAAGAAACACTGAAGCTTTCTTT. The chain combines TRBV7-9 with TRBJ1-1; D not resolved. In germline, CDR1 is SEHNR, CDR2 FQNEAQ (reference sequence). The CDR3 runs to 14 residues. Trimming removed 3 bases from V and 2 bases from J, with 10 bases in between. Drawing the rest from reference TRBV7-9 and TRBJ1-1, the complete variable domain is DTGVSQNPRHKITKRGQNVTFRCDPISEHNRLYWYRQTLGQGPEFLTYFQNEAQLEKSRLLSDRFSAERPKGSFSTLEIQRTEQGDSAMYLCASSLNGRNTEAFFGQGTRLTVV.